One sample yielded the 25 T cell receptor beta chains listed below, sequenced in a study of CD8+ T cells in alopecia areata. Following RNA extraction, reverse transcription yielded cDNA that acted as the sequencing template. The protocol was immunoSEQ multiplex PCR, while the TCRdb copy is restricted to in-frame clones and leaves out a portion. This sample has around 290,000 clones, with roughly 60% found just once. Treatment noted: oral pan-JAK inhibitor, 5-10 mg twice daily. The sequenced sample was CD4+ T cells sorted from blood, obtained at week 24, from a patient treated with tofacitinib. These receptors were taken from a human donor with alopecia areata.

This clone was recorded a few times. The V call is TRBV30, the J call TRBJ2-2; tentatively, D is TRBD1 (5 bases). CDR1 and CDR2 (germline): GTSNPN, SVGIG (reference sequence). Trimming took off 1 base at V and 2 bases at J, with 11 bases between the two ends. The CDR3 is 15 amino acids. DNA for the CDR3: TGTGCCTGGAGTGCCTGGACATTTAACACCGGGGAGCTGTTTTTT. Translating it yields CAWSAWTFNTGELFF. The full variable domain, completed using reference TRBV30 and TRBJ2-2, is SQTIHQWPATLVQPVGSPLSLECTVEGTSNPNLYWYRQAAGRGLQLLFYSVGIGQISSEVPQNLSASRPQDRQFILSSKKLLLSDSGFYLCAWSAWTFNTGELFFGEGSRLTVL.

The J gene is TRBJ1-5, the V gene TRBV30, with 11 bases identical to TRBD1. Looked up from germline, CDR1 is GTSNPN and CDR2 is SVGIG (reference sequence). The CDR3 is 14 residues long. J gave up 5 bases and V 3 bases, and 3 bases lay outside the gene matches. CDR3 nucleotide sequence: TGTGCCTGGAGCCGGGACAGGGGGGATCAGCCCCAGCATTTT. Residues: CAWSRDRGDQPQHF.

Here the CDR3 reads CSVEAGSSGSYEQYF. The CDR3 bases are TGCAGCGTTGAAGCGGGTAGTAGCGGATCCTACGAGCAGTACTTC. The gene calls are TRBV29-1 and TRBJ2-7; possible D gene TRBD2, 6 bases. The CDR3 loop spans 15 amino acids. V lost 1 base and J lost 1, with 14 bases in between. Germline V gene data show CDR1 as SQVTM and CDR2 as ANQGSEA.

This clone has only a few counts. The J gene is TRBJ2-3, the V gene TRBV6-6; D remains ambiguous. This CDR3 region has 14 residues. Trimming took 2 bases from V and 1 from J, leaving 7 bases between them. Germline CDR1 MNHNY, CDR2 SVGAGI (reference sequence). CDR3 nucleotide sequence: TGTGCCAGCAGTTACCTTGCGGGCACAGATACGCAGTATTTT. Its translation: CASSYLAGTDTQYF.

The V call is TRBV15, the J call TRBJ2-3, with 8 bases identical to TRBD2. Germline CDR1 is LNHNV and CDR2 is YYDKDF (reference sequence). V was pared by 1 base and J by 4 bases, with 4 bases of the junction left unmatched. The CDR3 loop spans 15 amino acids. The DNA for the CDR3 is TGTGCCACCAGCAGAGCCGGGGGGGTGGCAGATACGCAGTATTTT. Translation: CATSRAGGVADTQYF.

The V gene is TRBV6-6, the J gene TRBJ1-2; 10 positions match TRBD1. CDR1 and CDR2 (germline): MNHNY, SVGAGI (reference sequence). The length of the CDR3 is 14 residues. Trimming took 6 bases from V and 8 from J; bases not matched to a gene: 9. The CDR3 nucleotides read TGTGCCAGCAGCCCCAGATCGGACAGGGGGGGCTACACCTTC. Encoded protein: CASSPRSDRGGYTF.

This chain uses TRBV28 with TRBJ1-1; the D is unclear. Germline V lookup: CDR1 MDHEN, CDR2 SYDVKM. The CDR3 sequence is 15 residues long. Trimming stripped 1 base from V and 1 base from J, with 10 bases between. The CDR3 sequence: CASSLYFRTNTEAFF. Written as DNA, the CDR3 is TGTGCCAGCAGTTTATACTTTCGGACGAACACTGAAGCTTTCTTT.

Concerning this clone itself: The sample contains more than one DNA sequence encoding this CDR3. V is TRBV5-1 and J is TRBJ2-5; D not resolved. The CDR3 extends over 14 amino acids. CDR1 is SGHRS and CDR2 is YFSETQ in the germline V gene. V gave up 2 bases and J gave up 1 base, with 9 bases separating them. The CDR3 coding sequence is TGCGCCAGCAGCTTAGGAGCGACCCAAGAGACCCAGTACTTC. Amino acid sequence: CASSLGATQETQYF.

The CDR3 protein is CASRVIQGNYEQYF. The CDR3 DNA is TGTGCCAGCCGAGTTATCCAGGGGAACTACGAGCAGTACTTC. This chain links TRBV28 with TRBJ2-7, with D tentatively TRBD1 (6 bases). Trimming removed 8 bases at V and 3 bases at J, with 17 bases between. This CDR3 has 14 amino acids. CDR1 MDHEN and CDR2 SYDVKM come from the germline V gene.

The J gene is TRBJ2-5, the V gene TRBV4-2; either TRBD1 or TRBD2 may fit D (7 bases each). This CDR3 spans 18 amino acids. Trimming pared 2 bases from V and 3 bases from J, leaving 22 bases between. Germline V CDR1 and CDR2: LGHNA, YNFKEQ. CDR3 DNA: TGTGCCAGCAGCCAAATGACAGGGAGGGATTGGGGTGAAGAGACCCAGTACTTC. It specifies CASSQMTGRDWGEETQYF.

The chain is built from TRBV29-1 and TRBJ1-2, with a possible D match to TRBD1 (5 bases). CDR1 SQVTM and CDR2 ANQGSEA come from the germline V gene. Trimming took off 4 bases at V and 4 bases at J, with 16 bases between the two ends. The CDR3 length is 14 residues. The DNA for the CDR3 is TGCAGCGTTGGTGGAGGGGCTCTGGGCTATGGCTACACCTTC. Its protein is CSVGGGALGYGYTF.

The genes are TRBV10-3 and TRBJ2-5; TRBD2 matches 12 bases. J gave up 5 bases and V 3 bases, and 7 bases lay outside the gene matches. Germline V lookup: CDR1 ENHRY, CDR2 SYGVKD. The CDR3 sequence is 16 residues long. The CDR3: CAISDPGTSGFETQYF. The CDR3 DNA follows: TGTGCCATCAGTGACCCCGGGACTAGCGGGTTTGAGACCCAGTACTTC.

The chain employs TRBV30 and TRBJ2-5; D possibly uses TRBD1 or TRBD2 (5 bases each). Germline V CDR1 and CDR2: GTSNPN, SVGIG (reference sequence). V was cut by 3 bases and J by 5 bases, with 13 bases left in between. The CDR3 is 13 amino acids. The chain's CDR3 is CAWSGGEGETQYF. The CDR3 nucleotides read TGTGCCTGGAGCGGTGGAGAGGGGGAGACCCAGTACTTC. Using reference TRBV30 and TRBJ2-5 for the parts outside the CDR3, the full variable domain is SQTIHQWPATLVQPVGSPLSLECTVEGTSNPNLYWYRQAAGRGLQLLFYSVGIGQISSEVPQNLSASRPQDRQFILSSKKLLLSDSGFYLCAWSGGEGETQYFGPGTRLLVL.

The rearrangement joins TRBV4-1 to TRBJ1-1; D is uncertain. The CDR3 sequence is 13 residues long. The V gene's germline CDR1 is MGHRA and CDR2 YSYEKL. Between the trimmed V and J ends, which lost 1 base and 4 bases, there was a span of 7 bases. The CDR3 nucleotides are TGCGCCAGCAGCCAAGTCATAGTCACTGAAGCTTTCTTT. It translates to CASSQVIVTEAFF.

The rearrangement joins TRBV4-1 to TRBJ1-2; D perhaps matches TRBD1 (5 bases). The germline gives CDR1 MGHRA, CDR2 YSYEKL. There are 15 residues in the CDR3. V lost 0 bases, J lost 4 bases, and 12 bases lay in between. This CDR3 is CASSQDNRGVYGYTF. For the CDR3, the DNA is TGCGCCAGCAGCCAAGATAATAGGGGAGTCTATGGCTACACCTTC.

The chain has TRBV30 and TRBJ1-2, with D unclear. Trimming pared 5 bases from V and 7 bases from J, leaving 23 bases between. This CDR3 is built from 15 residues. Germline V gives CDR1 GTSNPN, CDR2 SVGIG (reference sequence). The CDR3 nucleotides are TGTGCCTGGCGGCCTTTACGGATTCCCTCCTCTGGCTACACCTTC. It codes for CAWRPLRIPSSGYTF.

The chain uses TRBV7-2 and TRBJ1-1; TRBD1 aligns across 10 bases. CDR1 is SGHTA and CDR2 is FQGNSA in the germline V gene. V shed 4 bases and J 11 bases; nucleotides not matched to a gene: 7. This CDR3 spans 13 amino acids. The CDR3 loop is CASSYDRGRKAFF. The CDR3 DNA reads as TGTGCCAGCAGCTATGACAGGGGGCGGAAGGCTTTCTTT.

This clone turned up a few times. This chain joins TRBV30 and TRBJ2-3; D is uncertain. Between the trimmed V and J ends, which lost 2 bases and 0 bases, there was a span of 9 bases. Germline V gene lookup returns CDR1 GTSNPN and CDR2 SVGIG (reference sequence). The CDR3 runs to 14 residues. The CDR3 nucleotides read TGTGCCTGGAGTCAAGGGCATAGCACAGATACGCAGTATTTT. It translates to CAWSQGHSTDTQYF.

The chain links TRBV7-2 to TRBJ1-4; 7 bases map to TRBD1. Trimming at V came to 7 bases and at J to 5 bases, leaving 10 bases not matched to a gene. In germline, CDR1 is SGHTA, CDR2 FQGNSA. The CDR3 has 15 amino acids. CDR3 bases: TGTGCCAGCACACGAAGACAGGGTCCGAATGAAAAACTGTTTTTT. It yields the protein CASTRRQGPNEKLFF.

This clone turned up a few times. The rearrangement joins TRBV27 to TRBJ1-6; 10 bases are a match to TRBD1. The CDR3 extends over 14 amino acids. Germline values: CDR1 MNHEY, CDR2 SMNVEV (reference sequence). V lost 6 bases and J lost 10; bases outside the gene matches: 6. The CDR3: CASSGGTGVSPLHF. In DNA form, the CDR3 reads TGTGCCAGCAGCGGGGGGACAGGGGTATCACCCCTCCACTTT.

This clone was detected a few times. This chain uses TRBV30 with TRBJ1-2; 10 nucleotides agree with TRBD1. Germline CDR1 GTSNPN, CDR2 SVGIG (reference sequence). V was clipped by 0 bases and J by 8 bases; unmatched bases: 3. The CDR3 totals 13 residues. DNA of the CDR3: TGTGCCTGGAGTGTATGGACAGGGGGAGGCTACACCTTC. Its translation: CAWSVWTGGGYTF.

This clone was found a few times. The CDR3 is CASSENGGPYNEQFF. CDR3 nucleotide sequence: TGTGCCAGCAGTGAAAACGGGGGCCCCTACAATGAGCAGTTCTTC. This chain links TRBV2 with TRBJ2-1, with D perhaps TRBD1 or TRBD2 (6 bases each). Between the trimmed V and J ends, which lost 2 bases and 2 bases, there was a span of 10 bases. Germline V gene data show CDR1 as SNHLY and CDR2 as FYNNEI. The CDR3 sequence is 15 residues long.

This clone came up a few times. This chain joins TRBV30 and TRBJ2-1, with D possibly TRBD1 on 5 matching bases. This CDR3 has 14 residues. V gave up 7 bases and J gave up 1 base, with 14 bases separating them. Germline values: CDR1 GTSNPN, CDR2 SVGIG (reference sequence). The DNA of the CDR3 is TGTGCCTCACGTAGGGGTCAATCCTACAATGAGCAGTTCTTC. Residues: CASRRGQSYNEQFF.

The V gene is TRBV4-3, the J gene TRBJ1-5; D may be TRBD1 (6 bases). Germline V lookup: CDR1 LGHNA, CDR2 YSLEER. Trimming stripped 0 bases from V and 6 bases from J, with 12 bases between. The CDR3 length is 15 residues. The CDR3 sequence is CASSQEPGAGQPQHF. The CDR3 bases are TGCGCCAGCAGCCAAGAGCCGGGGGCAGGTCAGCCCCAGCATTTT.

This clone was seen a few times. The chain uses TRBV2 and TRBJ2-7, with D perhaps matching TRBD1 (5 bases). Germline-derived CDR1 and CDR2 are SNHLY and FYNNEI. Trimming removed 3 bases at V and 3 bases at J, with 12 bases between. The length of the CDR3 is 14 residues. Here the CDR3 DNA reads TGTGCCAGCAGTGATAGAACAGGCCGCTACGAGCAGTACTTC. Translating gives CASSDRTGRYEQYF.